A single sample gave rise to the 3 T cell receptor beta chains below, sequenced in a study of blood T cell repertoires in COVID-19. Only in-frame clones appear in the TCRdb table, and some are missing; sequencing was by immunoSEQ multiplex PCR. In the table there are approximately 91,000 clones, around 72% of which are singletons. Sequencing was performed on peripheral blood. The receptors derive from a man in his 70s with acute or convalescent COVID-19.

The chain uses TRBV11-2 and TRBJ1-1; 7 bases are a match to TRBD1. The CDR3 loop spans 13 amino acids. Trimming at V came to 3 bases and at J to 4 bases, leaving 2 bases not matched to a gene. Per germline, CDR1 SGHAT and CDR2 FQNNGV. CDR3 loop: CASSLGQFTEAFF. The CDR3 coding sequence is TGTGCCAGCAGCTTGGGACAGTTCACTGAAGCTTTCTTT.

Turning to this clone: The germline gene is not matched at one end of the junction; a read error may be the cause. The chain recombines TRBV13 with TRBJ1-4, with a weak D call TRBD1 (6 bases). The CDR3 extends over 12 amino acids. Germline CDR1 reads PRHDT; CDR2 reads FYEKMQ (reference sequence). CDR3 loop: CASSLNRETLFF. The DNA of the CDR3 is TGTGCCAGCAGCCTTAACAGGGAAACACTGTTTTTT.

This clone turned up a few times. The V and J genes are TRBV6-5 and TRBJ2-5; TRBD1 aligns across 7 bases. The germline V gene encodes CDR1 MNHEY and CDR2 SVGAGI. Trimming took 4 bases from V and 5 from J; bases not matched to a gene: 7. There are 14 residues in the CDR3. The DNA for the CDR3 is TGTGCCAGCAGTTCGACAGGGACCGGCGAGACCCAGTACTTC. It codes for CASSSTGTGETQYF.